Listed below are T cell receptor beta chains from one sample, sequenced in a study of blood T cells in healthy people across ages. One entry per CDR3 protein results from TCRdb running MiXCR on the 5' RACE reads. This sample yields roughly 1.5 million distinct CDR3 sequences, of which approximately 42% are seen a single time; about 4% belongs to the top ten. The sequencing sample was made of blood. The receptors shown here come from a woman under 30 in good health. Each CDR3 is given with its conserved first and last residue. The order of the fields is clone size, V gene, J gene, D gene, CDR3 protein, CDR3 DNA. D genes are given only for firm matches. The listing skips clone size in some rows; elsewhere it reads once, few, many or a size class.

>-|TRBV5-5|TRBJ2-5|-
CASSLSGSSETQYF
TGTGCCAGCAGCTTGAGTGGGAGTTCAGAGACCCAGTACTTC
>-|TRBV6-2/TRBV6-3|TRBJ2-1|-
CATQPDFPYNEQFF
TGTGCCACCCAACCGGACTTTCCATACAATGAGCAGTTCTTC
>few|TRBV19|TRBJ2-1|TRBD1
CASSTLPGQGRNEQFF
TGTGCCAGTAGTACACTCCCGGGACAGGGCCGCAATGAGCAGTTCTTC
>-|TRBV4-3|TRBJ1-4|TRBD1
CASSQAGTGREKLFF
TGCGCCAGCAGCCAGGCCGGGACAGGGCGGGAAAAACTGTTTTTT
>once|TRBV12-3/TRBV12-4|TRBJ2-3|-
CASSFIADAQYF
TGTGCCAGCAGTTTTATTGCAGATGCGCAGTATTTT
>-|TRBV6-2/TRBV6-3|TRBJ2-4|-
CASSYSRQPMYF
TGTGCCAGCAGTTACTCGAGGCAGCCGATGTACTTC
>-|TRBV3-1|TRBJ1-5|TRBD1
CASSHSTGGRANQPQHF
TGTGCCAGCAGCCACTCGACAGGGGGGAGGGCTAATCAGCCCCAGCATTTT
>few|TRBV29-1|TRBJ2-2|TRBD1
CSVEAGTVNTGELFF
TGTAGCGTTGAAGCCGGGACAGTGAACACCGGGGAGCTGTTTTTT
>few|TRBV20-1|TRBJ1-1|-
CSARIGGNTEAFF
TGCAGTGCTAGGATAGGAGGCAACACTGAAGCTTTCTTT
>few|TRBV12-3/TRBV12-4|TRBJ1-5|TRBD1
CASSAGQAINQPQHF
TGTGCCAGCAGTGCGGGACAGGCGATCAATCAGCCCCAGCATTTT
>-|TRBV2|TRBJ2-2|TRBD2
CASSVSGGLNTGELFF
TGTGCCAGCAGTGTTAGCGGGGGGCTGAACACCGGGGAGCTGTTTTTT
>-|TRBV20-1|TRBJ2-3|TRBD1
CSASPGRGRTDTQYF
TGCAGTGCTTCCCCTGGTAGGGGGCGCACAGATACGCAGTATTTT
>-|TRBV7-9|TRBJ2-1|-
CASSPGDNNEQFF
TGTGCCAGCAGCCCTGGGGACAACAATGAGCAGTTCTTC
>-|TRBV7-2|TRBJ2-3|TRBD2
CASSSSGTNTDTQYF
TGTGCCAGCAGCTCTAGCGGGACAAACACAGATACGCAGTATTTT
>-|TRBV6-1|TRBJ1-1|-
CASREGSTEAFF
TGTGCCAGCAGGGAAGGGTCCACTGAAGCTTTCTTT
>-|TRBV6-5|TRBJ2-1|TRBD1
CASSSVSRGHEQFF
TGTGCCAGCAGTTCAGTCAGCAGGGGGCATGAGCAGTTCTTC
>-|TRBV7-6|TRBJ2-1|-
CASSFAQGFNEQFF
TGTGCCAGCAGCTTTGCGCAGGGGTTCAATGAGCAGTTCTTC
>-|TRBV12-5|TRBJ2-1|TRBD1
CASGLTGTGGNEQFF
TGTGCTAGTGGTTTGACCGGGACAGGTGGCAATGAGCAGTTCTTC
>-|TRBV29-1|TRBJ2-7|-
CSVLTRLDYEQYF
TGCAGCGTCTTGACCCGGCTGGACTACGAGCAGTACTTC
>-|TRBV7-2|TRBJ1-3|-
CASSSQHYSGNTIYF
TGTGCCAGCAGCTCCCAACATTACTCTGGAAACACCATATATTTT
>few|TRBV7-4|TRBJ2-3|-
CASSLMSVRAHVNTQYF
TGTGCCAGCAGCTTAATGAGCGTCAGGGCTCATGTCAATACGCAGTATTTT
>-|TRBV4-3|TRBJ1-4|-
CASSQEPGVGEEKLFF
TGCGCCAGCAGCCAAGAACCGGGGGTCGGGGAAGAAAAACTGTTTTTT
>once|TRBV7-2|TRBJ2-7|TRBD1
CASSLSGGHRGSYEQYF
TGTGCCAGCAGCTTAAGCGGTGGTCACAGGGGTTCCTACGAGCAGTACTTC
>-|TRBV28|TRBJ2-5|TRBD2
CASSLPAGGYQETQYF
TGTGCCAGCAGTTTACCAGCGGGAGGGTACCAAGAGACCCAGTACTTC
>-|TRBV20-1|TRBJ2-5|-
CSARGGGYNEQYF
TGCAGTGCTAGAGGGGGAGGCTACAATGAGCAGTACTTC
>-|TRBV5-1|TRBJ2-3|TRBD2
CASSFSGRAGDTQYF
TGCGCCAGCAGCTTTAGCGGGAGGGCTGGAGATACGCAGTATTTT
>-|TRBV4-2|TRBJ2-7|-
CASSQRDGGFDEQYF
TGTGCCAGCAGCCAGAGGGACGGAGGGTTCGACGAGCAGTACTTC
>-|TRBV6-2/TRBV6-3|TRBJ2-3|-
CASSYSASFADTQYF
TGTGCCAGCAGTTACTCGGCGAGCTTCGCAGATACGCAGTATTTT
>many|TRBV6-5|TRBJ1-2|TRBD1
CASSTTGGGYTF
TGTGCCAGCAGCACGACAGGGGGTGGCTACACCTTC
>few|TRBV7-9|TRBJ2-3|-
CASSLAETSSTDTQYF
TGTGCCAGCAGCTTAGCGGAGACATCAAGCACAGATACGCAGTATTTT
>few|TRBV6-5|TRBJ2-7|-
CASRKDIGYEQYF
TGTGCCAGCAGAAAGGACATTGGGTACGAGCAGTACTTC
>-|TRBV2|TRBJ2-7|TRBD2
CASSDGAGEYEQYF
TGTGCCAGCAGTGACGGAGCGGGAGAGTACGAGCAGTACTTC
>-|TRBV30|TRBJ2-5|-
CAWSVSSVETQYF
TGTGCCTGGAGTGTATCATCTGTGGAGACCCAGTACTTC
>-|TRBV4-2|TRBJ1-1|-
CASSTQGLGNTEAFF
TGTGCCAGCAGCACCCAGGGGCTGGGGAACACTGAAGCTTTCTTT
>few|TRBV28|TRBJ2-3|TRBD1
CASSFIGQGGTDTQYF
TGTGCCAGCAGTTTCATCGGACAGGGGGGGACAGATACGCAGTATTTT
>few|TRBV12-3/TRBV12-4|TRBJ1-1|-
CASSLHGGATEAFF
TGTGCCAGCAGTTTACATGGGGGGGCCACTGAAGCTTTCTTT